The 10 T cell receptor beta chains in this list originate from one sample, sequenced in a study of T cell responses to AZD1222 COVID-19 vaccine. Clones were sequenced by immunoSEQ multiplex PCR, and TCRdb holds only the in-frame ones, with some missing. The table lists fewer than 130,000 clones, about nine tenths of them singletons. The sequencing here drew on peripheral blood, taken 28 days after the second AZD1222 dose. These receptors all stem from an adult who received the AZD1222 COVID-19 vaccine.

The CDR3 is CASSPRILGSGNTIYF. The CDR3 DNA follows: TGTGCCAGCAGCCCCCGAATCCTCGGCTCTGGAAACACCATATATTTT. The chain has TRBV7-8 and TRBJ1-3, with D unresolved. CDR3 length: 16 residues. Germline-derived CDR1 and CDR2 are SGHVS and FQNEAQ. Trimming left V 5 bases short and J 0 bases short, with 14 bases between.

The chain joins TRBV11-2 to TRBJ1-4; a weak D match, TRBD1 (6 bases). Germline V gene lookup returns CDR1 SGHAT and CDR2 FQNNGV. The CDR3 totals 17 residues. The germline V and J ends were trimmed by 4 bases and 3 bases, with 18 bases remaining between them. The CDR3 reads CASSSYPTGSANEKLFF. CDR3 bases: TGTGCCAGCAGCTCGTACCCAACAGGGTCGGCTAATGAAAAACTGTTTTTT. The whole variable domain, remainder taken from reference TRBV11-2 and TRBJ1-4, is EAGVAQSPRYKIIEKRQSVAFWCNPISGHATLYWYQQILGQGPKLLIQFQNNGVVDDSQLPKDRFSAERLKGVDSTLKIQPAKLEDSAVYLCASSSYPTGSANEKLFFGSGTQLSVL.

The J gene is TRBJ2-5, the V gene TRBV18, with 12 bases that match TRBD1. The germline gives CDR1 KGHSH, CDR2 LQKENI. The CDR3 spans 17 residues. Losses at the gene ends were 1 base for V and 3 bases for J; bases not matched to a gene: 6. CDR3 residues: CASSPLGTGGLEETQYF. As DNA, the CDR3 is TGTGCCAGCTCACCACTCGGGACAGGGGGCCTAGAAGAGACCCAGTACTTC. The full variable domain, with the rest looked up from reference TRBV18 and TRBJ2-5, is NAGVMQNPRHLVRRRGQEARLRCSPMKGHSHVYWYRQLPEEGLKFMVYLQKENIIDESGMPKERFSAEFPKEGPSILRIQQVVRGDSAAYFCASSPLGTGGLEETQYFGPGTRLLVL.

CDR3 sequence (DNA): TGTGCCAGCAGCCGGGCGGGTGGCCAAGAGACCCAGTACTTC. Protein sequence: CASSRAGGQETQYF. The chain couples TRBV4-2 to TRBJ2-5; TRBD2 might be the D (5 bases). CDR1 and CDR2 (germline): LGHNA, YNFKEQ. V was clipped by 4 bases and J by 1 base, with 10 bases between them. This CDR3 contains 14 residues.

The J gene is TRBJ1-1, the V gene TRBV18; D gene uncertain. The CDR3 sequence is 16 residues long. CDR1 KGHSH and CDR2 LQKENI come from the germline V gene. V was pared by 3 bases and J by 6 bases, with 20 bases between. DNA for the CDR3: TGTGCCAGCTCACCCAGCCAAGGAGGGTTCCATGCTGAAGCTTTCTTT. It specifies CASSPSQGGFHAEAFF.

This clone has just one count. This chain joins TRBV7-8 and TRBJ1-3, with 9 bases identical to TRBD1. This CDR3 spans 17 amino acids. V shed 6 bases, J shed 2 bases, and the junction held 11 bases outside the gene matches. CDR1 is SGHVS and CDR2 is FQNEAQ in the germline V gene. In nucleotides, the CDR3 is TGTGCCAGCAGAGATAGCCGTACAGGGGGCACTGGAAACACCATATATTTT. It yields the protein CASRDSRTGGTGNTIYF.

The gene calls are TRBV15 and TRBJ2-1, with D possibly TRBD2 on 5 matching bases. Per germline, CDR1 LNHNV and CDR2 YYDKDF (reference sequence). CDR3 length: 12 amino acids. V dropped 0 bases and J dropped 10 bases, with 7 bases sitting between them. The CDR3 protein is CATSRDAGEQFF. The CDR3 coding sequence is TGTGCCACCAGCAGAGATGCGGGCGAGCAGTTCTTC.

CDR3 sequence (DNA): TGTGCCAGCAGTACCGGGGGTCCGGGGACCCAGTACTTC. It codes for CASSTGGPGTQYF. This rearrangement joins TRBV12-3 or TRBV12-4 to TRBJ2-5, with D possibly matching TRBD2 (6 bases). Deletions cut 5 bases from V and 7 bases from J, with 14 bases between. CDR3 size: 13 residues.

The V call is TRBV2, the J call TRBJ2-7, with D tentatively TRBD1 (5 bases). V dropped 7 bases and J dropped 0 bases, with 19 bases sitting between them. The CDR3 is 16 residues long. Germline loops: CDR1 SNHLY, CDR2 FYNNEI. CDR3 region: CASTDPEHRSSYEQYF. In DNA form, the CDR3 reads TGTGCCAGCACAGACCCGGAACACAGGAGCTCCTACGAGCAGTACTTC.

The J gene is TRBJ1-6, the V gene TRBV18, with unresolved D. The germline V and J ends were trimmed by 0 bases and 12 bases, with 9 bases remaining between them. This CDR3 is built from 13 residues. Germline values: CDR1 KGHSH, CDR2 LQKENI. The CDR3 is CASSPPGGKPLHF. The CDR3 nucleotides read TGTGCCAGCTCACCACCGGGAGGGAAACCCCTCCACTTT.